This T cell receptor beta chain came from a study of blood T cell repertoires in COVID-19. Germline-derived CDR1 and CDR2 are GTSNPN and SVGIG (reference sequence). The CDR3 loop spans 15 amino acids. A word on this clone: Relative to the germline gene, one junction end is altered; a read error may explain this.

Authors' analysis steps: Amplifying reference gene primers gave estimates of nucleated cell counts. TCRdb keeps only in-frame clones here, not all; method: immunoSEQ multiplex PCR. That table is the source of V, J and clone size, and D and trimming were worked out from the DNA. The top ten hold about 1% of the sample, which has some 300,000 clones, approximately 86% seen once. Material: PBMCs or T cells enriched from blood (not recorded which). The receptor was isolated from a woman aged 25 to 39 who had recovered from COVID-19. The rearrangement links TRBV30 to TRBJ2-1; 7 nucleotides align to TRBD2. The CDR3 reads CARSVGAGWYNEQFF. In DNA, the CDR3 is TGTGCCCGGAGTGTAGGAGCGGGGTGGTACAATGAGCAGTTCTTC.